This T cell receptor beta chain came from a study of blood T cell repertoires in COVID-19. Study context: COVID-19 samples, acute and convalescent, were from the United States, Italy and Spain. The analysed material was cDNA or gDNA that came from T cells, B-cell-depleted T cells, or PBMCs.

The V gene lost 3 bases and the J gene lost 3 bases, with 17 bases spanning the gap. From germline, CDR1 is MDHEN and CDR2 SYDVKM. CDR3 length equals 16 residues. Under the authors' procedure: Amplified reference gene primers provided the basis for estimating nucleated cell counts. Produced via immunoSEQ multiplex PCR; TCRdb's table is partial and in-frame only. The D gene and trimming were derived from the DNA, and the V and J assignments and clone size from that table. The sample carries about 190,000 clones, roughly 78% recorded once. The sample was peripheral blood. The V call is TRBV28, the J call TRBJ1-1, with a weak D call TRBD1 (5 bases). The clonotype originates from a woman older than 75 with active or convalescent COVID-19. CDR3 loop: CASSLYDPGGDTEAFF. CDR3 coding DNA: TGTGCCAGCAGTTTGTACGACCCGGGGGGGGACACTGAAGCTTTCTTT. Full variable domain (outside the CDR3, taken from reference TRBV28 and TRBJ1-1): DVKVTQSSRYLVKRTGEKVFLECVQDMDHENMFWYRQDPGLGLRLIYFSYDVKMKEKGDIPEGYSVSREKKERFSLILESASTNQTSMYLCASSLYDPGGDTEAFFGQGTRLTVV.